This T cell receptor (beta chain) was sequenced for a study of CD8+ T cells in alopecia areata (dated by TCRdb to between 2018 and 2020). Turning to the overall study: Treated patients were enrolled in an open-label pilot trial of oral tofacitinib, 5 to 10 mg twice daily, for moderate-to-severe alopecia areata. TCRbeta CDR3 regions were amplified by immunoSEQ multiplex PCR with 35 Vbeta forward and 13 Jbeta reverse primers. The SALT score, which quantifies the percentage of affected scalp surface area, was used to measure disease severity in treated patients. In both human patients and the C3H/HeJ mouse model, the study applied high-throughput TCRbeta sequencing to look at T cell clonal expansion in alopecia areata. Scalp tissue and sorted CD4+ and CD8+ peripheral blood T cells from patchy and totalis/universalis alopecia areata patients and from healthy controls were covered by human TCRbeta sequencing. Patients on tofacitinib were biopsied at baseline and after 4 and 24 weeks of treatment, and several of the patients also had a later scalp biopsy. Patients received tofacitinib for 6 to 18 months and were then followed off drug for 6 months to check for delayed response and recurrence. Scalp clonality was compared across normal scalp (n=4), patchy alopecia areata scalp (n=8), and alopecia totalis/universalis scalp (n=8). The RNA source kit depended on sample type: the PAXgene miRNA kit for fixed scalp, the miRNeasy kit for PBMCs, and the RNeasy kit for mouse skin. Overall results and qualifications from the work: Because the treated cohort was small and had just a single nonresponder, larger studies are needed to establish links between baseline CD8+ expansion and response. Tofacitinib significantly decreased scalp clonality and the number of expanded CD8+ clones among the top 100 scalp clones. Higher clonality and more expanded CD8+ clones were observed in lesional scalp than in normal scalp, particularly in alopecia totalis/universalis, a finding suggestive of antigenic drive. Unlike mouse skin, where gammadelta T cells dominate, normal human skin contains resident alphabeta T cells that get sequenced too, which complicates analysis of the scalp TCR repertoire. Many expanded lesional clones were found to persist in scalp and blood during tofacitinib treatment, and relapse after treatment cessation may be partly explained by this persistence. Shared TCR sequences between patients were less evident than in mice, which may be partly attributable to HLA diversity in the patient population.

Points on this clone: There is no known antigen for this receptor. No per-base quality is available; no much larger clone lies one base away.

From cysteine to phenylalanine, the CDR3 is 16 amino acids long. CDR3 DNA only is kept here, 48 bases in frame from base 1. The junction carries 13 bases between V and J, which are trimmed by 4 bases and 0 bases respectively. What this sample's time point label stands for: roughly 26 weeks on oral tofacitinib. What the treatment or condition label conveys for this sample: oral pan-JAK inhibitor, 5-10 mg twice daily. Peripheral blood and lesional scalp punch biopsies were obtained from patients with alopecia areata. PBMCs were separated by density centrifugation and stained for CD3, CD4 and CD8, after which CD4+ and CD8+ T cells were sorted on a FACSAria. Receptor amplification or capture employed the immunoSEQ multiplex PCR assay. RNA was extracted from all samples and reverse transcribed into cDNA, which served as template for TCR sequencing. SuperScript III was used for first-strand cDNA synthesis, primed with a 2:1 mix of oligo-dT and random hexamers. A synthetic immune receptor repertoire was used to measure amplification bias, and any remaining bias was corrected computationally. As for the original processing: Raw reads were preprocessed to remove errors, and CDR3 was defined according to IMGT conventions as the region from the conserved cysteine to phenylalanine. To get clonality, Shannon entropy was normalized by log2 of the number of productive unique TCRs and the result was subtracted from 1. Scalp TCRbeta sequences were cross-referenced with sorted blood CD4 and CD8 repertoires so that the CD4 or CD8 identity of scalp clones could be inferred. TCRdb stores this immuneACCESS table with in-frame sequences only. Part of the clones is absent; in the studies checked, under half of the shortfall reflects unresolved V genes, and no reason is known for the rest. For V, J and clone size, that table is used; D and trimming come from the DNA. Here the sample has over 150,000 clones; around 58% occur a single time. In total, the top ten clones hold around 13% of the sample.

This TCR derives from a human donor with alopecia areata. This sample comprised CD8+ T cells sorted from blood, obtained at week 24, from a patient treated with tofacitinib. The rearrangement combines TRBV23-1 with TRBJ2-4; TRBD2 could be the D gene, as 7 bases match. TRBV23-1 is an ORF, and what it does is uncertain. The nucleotides are TGCGCCAGCAGTCCAAGGGGGGGACTAGCCAAAAACATTCAGTACTTC. This is translated as CASSPRGGLAKNIQYF.